The 10 T cell receptor beta chains below come from one sample, sequenced in a study of blood T cell repertoires in COVID-19. Assay: immunoSEQ multiplex PCR; the TCRdb copy retains only in-frame clones and omits some. The table has roughly 370,000 clones, around nine tenths seen once. Material: PBMCs or T cells enriched from blood (not recorded which). These receptors all stem from a woman in her forties or fifties who had recovered from COVID-19.

This chain links TRBV28 with TRBJ1-2, with TRBD1 identical over 7 bases. The CDR3 length is 12 residues. The germline gives CDR1 MDHEN, CDR2 SYDVKM. After removal of 6 bases from V and 4 bases from J, the junction contained 2 bases not matched to a gene. The CDR3 DNA reads as TGTGCCAGCAGGTCAGGGGGCTATGGCTACACCTTC. This codes for CASRSGGYGYTF.

This chain uses TRBV7-9 with TRBJ1-1; D is uncertain. The CDR3 spans 13 residues. CDR1 is SEHNR and CDR2 is FQNEAQ in the germline V gene (reference sequence). With 5 bases removed from V and 4 bases from J, the gap between germline ends came to 11 bases. CDR3 bases: TGTGCCAGCAGCCCCGGGGTAACCACTGAAGCTTTCTTT. It translates to CASSPGVTTEAFF.

This rearrangement joins TRBV11-1 to TRBJ1-6; 7 positions match TRBD1. CDR1 is SGHAT, CDR2 FQDESV, per germline (reference sequence). The CDR3 loop spans 16 amino acids. V was clipped by 3 bases and J by 10 bases; unmatched bases: 12. CDR3: CASSLALGQKTSPLHF. As DNA, the CDR3 is TGTGCCAGCAGCTTGGCCCTGGGACAGAAGACCTCACCCCTCCACTTT.

In this sample, this clone turned up a few times. This sequence joins TRBV30 and TRBJ1-2; no clear D gene. The V gene lost 1 base and the J gene lost 0 bases, with 3 bases spanning the gap. Germline V gives CDR1 GTSNPN, CDR2 SVGIG (reference sequence). The CDR3 covers 12 residues. The CDR3 reads CAWSGANYGYTF. In nucleotides, the CDR3 is TGTGCCTGGAGTGGAGCTAACTATGGCTACACCTTC.

Only a few counts were recorded for this clone. This sequence joins TRBV20-1 and TRBJ1-2; a weak D match, TRBD1 (5 bases). Per the germline V gene, CDR1 is DFQATT and CDR2 is SNEGSKA (reference sequence). Trimming left V 3 bases short and J 5 bases short, with 16 bases between. This CDR3 contains 14 residues. The DNA of the CDR3 is TGCAGTGCTAGTATCGGGTGGGGGGAATATGGCTACACCTTC. It is translated as CSASIGWGEYGYTF.

The chain combines TRBV10-3 with TRBJ2-7; 9 bases match TRBD1. This CDR3 is built from 13 residues. Trimming removed 10 bases from V and 6 bases from J; junction bases left unmatched: 10. Germline-derived CDR1 and CDR2 are ENHRY and SYGVKD. CDR3 residues: CATDRDRDSEQYF. For the CDR3, the DNA is TGTGCCACCGACCGGGACAGGGACAGCGAGCAGTACTTC.

This chain connects TRBV29-1 to TRBJ2-3; 11 positions agree with TRBD2. Germline CDR1 and CDR2: SQVTM and ANQGSEA. Trimming removed 1 base from V and 3 bases from J; junction bases left unmatched: 6. The CDR3 runs 16 residues. CDR3 residues: CSVEGLAGGRTDTQYF. The CDR3, as DNA: TGCAGCGTTGAAGGTTTAGCGGGGGGGCGGACAGATACGCAGTATTTT.

This clone appeared a few times. This chain connects TRBV9 to TRBJ1-1, with 8 bases matching TRBD1. The CDR3 runs 14 residues. J was trimmed by 4 bases and V by 5 bases; bases with no gene match: 7. Per the germline V gene, CDR1 is SGDLS and CDR2 is YYNGEE. The CDR3 bases are TGTGCCAGCAGTGTCAGGGGGCTCGGCACTGAAGCTTTCTTT. As protein: CASSVRGLGTEAFF.

The gene calls are TRBV28 and TRBJ1-2; 7 bases fit TRBD1. Looked up from germline, CDR1 is MDHEN and CDR2 is SYDVKM. Trimming removed 5 bases from V and 6 bases from J; junction bases left unmatched: 12. The CDR3 is made up of 15 amino acids. The DNA for the CDR3 is TGTGCCAGCAGTATGACTATGGGACAGTCGAATGGCTACACCTTC. Amino acid sequence: CASSMTMGQSNGYTF.

The genes are TRBV7-9 and TRBJ1-2; D might be TRBD1 (5 bases). V was pared by 1 base and J by 0 bases, with 6 bases between. CDR1 is SEHNR and CDR2 is FQNEAQ in the germline V gene (reference sequence). This CDR3 contains 14 residues. The CDR3: CASSLGQPNYGYTF. The CDR3 region has the DNA TGTGCCAGCAGCTTAGGACAGCCTAACTATGGCTACACCTTC.